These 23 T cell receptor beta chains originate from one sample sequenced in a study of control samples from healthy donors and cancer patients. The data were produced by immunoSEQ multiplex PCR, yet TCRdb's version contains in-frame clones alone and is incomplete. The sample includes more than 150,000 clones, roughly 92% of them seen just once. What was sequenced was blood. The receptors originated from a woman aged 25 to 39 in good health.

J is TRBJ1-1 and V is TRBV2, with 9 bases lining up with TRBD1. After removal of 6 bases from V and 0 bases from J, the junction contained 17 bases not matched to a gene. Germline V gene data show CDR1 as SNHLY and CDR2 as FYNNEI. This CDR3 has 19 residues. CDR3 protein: CASRYPRTGEEKMNTEAFF. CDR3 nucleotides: TGTGCCAGCAGATACCCCCGGACAGGGGAGGAGAAGATGAACACTGAAGCTTTCTTT.

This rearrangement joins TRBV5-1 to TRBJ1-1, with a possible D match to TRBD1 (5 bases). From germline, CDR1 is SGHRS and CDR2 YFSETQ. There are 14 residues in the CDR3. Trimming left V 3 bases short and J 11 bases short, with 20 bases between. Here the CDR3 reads CASSYWDSGGLAFF. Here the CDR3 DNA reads TGCGCCAGCAGCTACTGGGACTCTGGGGGATTGGCTTTCTTT.

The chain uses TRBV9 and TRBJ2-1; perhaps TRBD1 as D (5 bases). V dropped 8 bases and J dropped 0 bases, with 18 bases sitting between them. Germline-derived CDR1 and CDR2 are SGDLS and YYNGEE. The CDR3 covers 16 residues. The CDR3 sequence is CASNQGPDSSYNEQFF. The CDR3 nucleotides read TGTGCCAGTAATCAAGGTCCCGACAGCTCCTACAATGAGCAGTTCTTC.

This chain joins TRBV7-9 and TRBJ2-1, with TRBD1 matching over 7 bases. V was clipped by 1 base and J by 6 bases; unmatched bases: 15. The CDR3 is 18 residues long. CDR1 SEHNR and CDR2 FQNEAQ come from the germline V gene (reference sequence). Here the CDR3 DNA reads TGTGCCAGCAGCTTAGTAGGGGGCGAAGGTGTTCGCAGCAATGAGCAGTTCTTC. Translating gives CASSLVGGEGVRSNEQFF.

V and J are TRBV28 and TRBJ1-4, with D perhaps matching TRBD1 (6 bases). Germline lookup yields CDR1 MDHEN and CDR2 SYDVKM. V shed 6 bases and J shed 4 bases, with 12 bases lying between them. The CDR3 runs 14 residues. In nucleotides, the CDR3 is TGTGCCAGCAGGCGGACAGTCGTTAATGAAAAACTGTTTTTT. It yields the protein CASRRTVVNEKLFF.

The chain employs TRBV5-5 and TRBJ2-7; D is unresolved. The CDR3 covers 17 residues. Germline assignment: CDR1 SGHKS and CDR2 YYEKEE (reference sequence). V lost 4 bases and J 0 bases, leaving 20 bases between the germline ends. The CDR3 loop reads CASSVDQSTAPSYEQYF. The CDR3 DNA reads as TGTGCCAGCAGCGTAGATCAGTCGACTGCCCCCTCCTACGAGCAGTACTTC.

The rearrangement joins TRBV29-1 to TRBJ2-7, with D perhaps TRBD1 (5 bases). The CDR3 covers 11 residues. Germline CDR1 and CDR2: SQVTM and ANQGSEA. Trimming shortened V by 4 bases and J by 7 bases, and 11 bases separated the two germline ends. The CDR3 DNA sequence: TGCAGCGTTGTAGCACAGGATGAGCAGTACTTC. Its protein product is CSVVAQDEQYF.

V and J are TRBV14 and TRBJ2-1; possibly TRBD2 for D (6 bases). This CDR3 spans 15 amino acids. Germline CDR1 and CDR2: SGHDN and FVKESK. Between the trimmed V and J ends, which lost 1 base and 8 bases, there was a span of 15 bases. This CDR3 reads CASSQARDFHDEQFF. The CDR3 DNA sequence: TGTGCCAGCAGCCAAGCACGGGACTTCCACGATGAGCAGTTCTTC. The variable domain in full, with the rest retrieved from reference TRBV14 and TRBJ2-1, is EAGVTQFPSHSVIEKGQTVTLRCDPISGHDNLYWYRRVMGKEIKFLLHFVKESKQDESGMPNNRFLAERTGGTYSTLKVQPAELEDSGVYFCASSQARDFHDEQFFGPGTRLTVL.

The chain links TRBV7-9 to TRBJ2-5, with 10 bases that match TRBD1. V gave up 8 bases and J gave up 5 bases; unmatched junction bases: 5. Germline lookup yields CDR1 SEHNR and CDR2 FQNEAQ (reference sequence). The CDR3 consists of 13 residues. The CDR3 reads CASRQGAGETQYF. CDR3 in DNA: TGTGCCAGCCGACAGGGGGCGGGGGAGACCCAGTACTTC. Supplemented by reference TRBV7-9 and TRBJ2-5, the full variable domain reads DTGVSQNPRHKITKRGQNVTFRCDPISEHNRLYWYRQTLGQGPEFLTYFQNEAQLEKSRLLSDRFSAERPKGSFSTLEIQRTEQGDSAMYLCASRQGAGETQYFGPGTRLLVL.

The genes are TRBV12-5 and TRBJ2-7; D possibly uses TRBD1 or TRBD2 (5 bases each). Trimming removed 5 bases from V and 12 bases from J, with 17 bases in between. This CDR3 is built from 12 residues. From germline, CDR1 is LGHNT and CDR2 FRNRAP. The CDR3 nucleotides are TGTGCTAGTGGTCCCACGGGGACCCCCGGGTACTTC. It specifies CASGPTGTPGYF.

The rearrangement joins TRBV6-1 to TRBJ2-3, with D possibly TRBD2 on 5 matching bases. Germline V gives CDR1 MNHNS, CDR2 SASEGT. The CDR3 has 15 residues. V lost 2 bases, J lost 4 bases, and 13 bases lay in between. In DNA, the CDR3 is TGTGCCAGCAGTGAACGGGAAGGGCATCCAGATACGCAGTATTTT. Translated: CASSEREGHPDTQYF.

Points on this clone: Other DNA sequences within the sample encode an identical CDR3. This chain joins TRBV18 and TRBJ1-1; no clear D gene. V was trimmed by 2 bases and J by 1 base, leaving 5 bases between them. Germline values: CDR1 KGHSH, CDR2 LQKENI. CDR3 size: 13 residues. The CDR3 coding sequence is TGTGCCAGCTCACCAGCCGGGAACACTGAAGCTTTCTTT. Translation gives CASSPAGNTEAFF.

The CDR3 loop is CASSPGWGETQYF. The CDR3 nucleotides are TGTGCCAGCAGTCCGGGCTGGGGAGAGACCCAGTACTTC. The V gene is TRBV2, the J gene TRBJ2-5; the D is unclear. V lost 5 bases to trimming and J lost 4 bases, with 11 bases between them. The CDR3 covers 13 residues. From germline, CDR1 is SNHLY and CDR2 FYNNEI.

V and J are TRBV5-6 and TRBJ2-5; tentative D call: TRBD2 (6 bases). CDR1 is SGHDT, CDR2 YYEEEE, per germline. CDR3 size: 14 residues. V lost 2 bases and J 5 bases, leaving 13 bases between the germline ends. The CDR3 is CASSFPSGGETQYF. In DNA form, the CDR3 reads TGTGCCAGCAGCTTCCCCTCTGGGGGGGAGACCCAGTACTTC.

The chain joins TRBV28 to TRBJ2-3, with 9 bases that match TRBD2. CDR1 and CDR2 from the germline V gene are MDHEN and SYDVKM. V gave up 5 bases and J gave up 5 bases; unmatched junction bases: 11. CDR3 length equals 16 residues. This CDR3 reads CASSILAGFGIDTQYF. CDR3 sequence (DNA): TGTGCCAGCAGTATTCTAGCGGGATTTGGAATAGATACGCAGTATTTT. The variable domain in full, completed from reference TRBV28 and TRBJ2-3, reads DVKVTQSSRYLVKRTGEKVFLECVQDMDHENMFWYRQDPGLGLRLIYFSYDVKMKEKGDIPEGYSVSREKKERFSLILESASTNQTSMYLCASSILAGFGIDTQYFGPGTRLTVL.

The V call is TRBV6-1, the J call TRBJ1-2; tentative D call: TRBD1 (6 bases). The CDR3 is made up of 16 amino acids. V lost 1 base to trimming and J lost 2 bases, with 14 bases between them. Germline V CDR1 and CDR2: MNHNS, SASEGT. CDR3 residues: CASSEVEPQGNYGYTF. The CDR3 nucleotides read TGTGCCAGCAGTGAAGTGGAGCCACAGGGAAACTATGGCTACACCTTC.

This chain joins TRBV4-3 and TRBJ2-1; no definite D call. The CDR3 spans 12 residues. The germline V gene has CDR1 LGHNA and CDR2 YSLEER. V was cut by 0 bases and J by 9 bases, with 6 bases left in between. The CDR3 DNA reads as TGCGCCAGCAGCCAAGATGGGTTTGAGCAGTTCTTC. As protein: CASSQDGFEQFF.

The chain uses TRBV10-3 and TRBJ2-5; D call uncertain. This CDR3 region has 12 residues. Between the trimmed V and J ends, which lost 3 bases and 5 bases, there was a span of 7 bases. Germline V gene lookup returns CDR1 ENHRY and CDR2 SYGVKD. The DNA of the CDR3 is TGTGCCATCAGTGATAGTAGGGAGACCCAGTACTTC. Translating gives CAISDSRETQYF.

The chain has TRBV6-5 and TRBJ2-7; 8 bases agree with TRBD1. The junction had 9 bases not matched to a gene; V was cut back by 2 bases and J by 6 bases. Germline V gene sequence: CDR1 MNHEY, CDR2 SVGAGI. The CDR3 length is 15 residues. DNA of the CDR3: TGTGCCAGCAGTTACACAGACAGGGGCCGGGGCGAGCAGTACTTC. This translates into CASSYTDRGRGEQYF.

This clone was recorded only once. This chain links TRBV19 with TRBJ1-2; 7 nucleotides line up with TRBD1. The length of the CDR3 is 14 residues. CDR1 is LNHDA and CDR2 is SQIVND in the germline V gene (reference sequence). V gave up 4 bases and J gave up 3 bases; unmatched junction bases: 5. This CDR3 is CASSTSGQYYGYTF. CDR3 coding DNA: TGTGCCAGTAGTACCTCGGGACAGTACTATGGCTACACCTTC.

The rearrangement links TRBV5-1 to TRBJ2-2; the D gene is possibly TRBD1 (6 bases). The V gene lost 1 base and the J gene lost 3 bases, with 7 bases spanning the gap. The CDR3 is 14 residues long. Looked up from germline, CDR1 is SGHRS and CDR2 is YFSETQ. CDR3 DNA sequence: TGCGCCAGCAGCTTGTGGACAGACACCGGGGAGCTGTTTTTT. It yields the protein CASSLWTDTGELFF.

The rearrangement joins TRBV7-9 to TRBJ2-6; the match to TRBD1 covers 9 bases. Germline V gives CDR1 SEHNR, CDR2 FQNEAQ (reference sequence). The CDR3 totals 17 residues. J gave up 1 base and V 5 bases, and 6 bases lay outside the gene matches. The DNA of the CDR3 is TGTGCCAGCAGCCCCCCGGGACAGGGTTCTGGGGCCAACGTCCTGACTTTC. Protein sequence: CASSPPGQGSGANVLTF.

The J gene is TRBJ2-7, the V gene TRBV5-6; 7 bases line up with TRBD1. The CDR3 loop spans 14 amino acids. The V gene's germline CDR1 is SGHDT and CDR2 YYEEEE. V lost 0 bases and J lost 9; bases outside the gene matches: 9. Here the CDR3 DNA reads TGTGCCAGCAGCTTGGGGGGCCAGACAGGGCCGCAGTACTTC. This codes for CASSLGGQTGPQYF.